This T cell receptor (beta chain) is drawn from a study of molecular identifiers for immune sequencing clone quantification. TCRdb re-called the PCR reads with MiXCR, one entry per CDR3 protein. The sample lists fewer than 350,000 distinct CDR3 sequences; roughly 24% were seen once. Only a few counts were recorded for this clonotype. The length of the CDR3 is 11 residues. CDR1 is DFQATT, CDR2 SNEGSKA, per germline (reference sequence). Deletions cut 5 bases from V and 5 bases from J, with 10 bases between. The chain has TRBV20-1 and TRBJ2-7, with D possibly TRBD2 on 5 matching bases. The TCR comes from a human donor in good health. Some libraries in this study had Jurkat cell RNA spiked in. The source material was naive CD8+ T cells from blood, with Jurkat cell RNA spiked in. The sample's subset: FACS-sorted CD8+CD4-CCR7+CD45RA+ naive T cells. The CDR3 spells CSALRVHEQYF. The CDR3 DNA follows: TGCAGTGCTCTGAGGGTTCACGAGCAGTACTTC.